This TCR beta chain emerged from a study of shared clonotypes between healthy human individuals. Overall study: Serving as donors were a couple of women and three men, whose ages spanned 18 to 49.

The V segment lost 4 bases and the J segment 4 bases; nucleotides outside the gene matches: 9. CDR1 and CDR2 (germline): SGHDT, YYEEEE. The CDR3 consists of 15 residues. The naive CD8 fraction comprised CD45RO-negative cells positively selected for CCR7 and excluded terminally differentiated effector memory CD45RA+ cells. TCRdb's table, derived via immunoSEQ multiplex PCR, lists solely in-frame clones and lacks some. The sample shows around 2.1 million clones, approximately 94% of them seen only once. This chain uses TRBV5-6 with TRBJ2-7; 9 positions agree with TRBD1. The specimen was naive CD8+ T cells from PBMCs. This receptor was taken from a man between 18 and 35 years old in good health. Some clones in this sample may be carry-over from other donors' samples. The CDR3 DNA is TGTGCCAGCAGCCCGGCGCGGACAGGGGTGTACGAGCAGTACTTC. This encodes CASSPARTGVYEQYF.